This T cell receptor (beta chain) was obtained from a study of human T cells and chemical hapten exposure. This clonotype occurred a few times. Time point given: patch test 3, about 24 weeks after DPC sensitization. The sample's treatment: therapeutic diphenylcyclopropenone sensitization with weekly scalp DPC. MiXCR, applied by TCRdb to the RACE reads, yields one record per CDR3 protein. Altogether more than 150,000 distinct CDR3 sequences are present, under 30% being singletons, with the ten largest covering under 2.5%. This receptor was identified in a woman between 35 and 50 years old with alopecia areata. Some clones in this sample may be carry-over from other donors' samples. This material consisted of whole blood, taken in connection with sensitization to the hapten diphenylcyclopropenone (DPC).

Written as DNA, the CDR3 is TGCAGTGCTAGCATCAGGGGCGAGCAGTACTTC. Amino acid sequence: CSASIRGEQYF. The chain uses TRBV20-1 and TRBJ2-7, with D possibly TRBD1 on 6 matching bases. This CDR3 comprises 11 residues. Germline CDR1 is DFQATT and CDR2 is SNEGSKA (reference sequence). Between the trimmed V and J ends, which lost 3 bases and 6 bases, there was a span of 9 bases.